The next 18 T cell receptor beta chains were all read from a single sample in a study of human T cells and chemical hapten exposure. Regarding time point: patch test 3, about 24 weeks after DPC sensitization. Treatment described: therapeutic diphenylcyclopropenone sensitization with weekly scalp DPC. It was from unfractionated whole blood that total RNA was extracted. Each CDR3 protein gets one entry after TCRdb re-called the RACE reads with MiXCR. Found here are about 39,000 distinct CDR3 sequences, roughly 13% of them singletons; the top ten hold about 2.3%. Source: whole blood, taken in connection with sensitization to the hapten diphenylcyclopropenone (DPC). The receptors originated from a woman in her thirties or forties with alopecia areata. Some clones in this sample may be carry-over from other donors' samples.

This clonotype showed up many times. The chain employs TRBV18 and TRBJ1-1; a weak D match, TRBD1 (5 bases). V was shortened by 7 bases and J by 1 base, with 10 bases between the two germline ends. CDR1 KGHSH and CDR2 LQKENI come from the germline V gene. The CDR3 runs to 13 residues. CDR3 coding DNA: TGTGCCAGCTTCACTGGGGGGAACACTGAAGCTTTCTTT. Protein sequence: CASFTGGNTEAFF.

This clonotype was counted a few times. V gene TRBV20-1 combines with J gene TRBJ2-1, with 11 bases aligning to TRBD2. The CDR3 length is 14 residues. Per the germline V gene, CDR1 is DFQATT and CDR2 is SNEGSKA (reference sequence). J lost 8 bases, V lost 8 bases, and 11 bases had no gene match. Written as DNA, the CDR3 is TGCAGTAAGATAGCGGGAGGGTACGGAGATGAGCAGTTCTTC. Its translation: CSKIAGGYGDEQFF.

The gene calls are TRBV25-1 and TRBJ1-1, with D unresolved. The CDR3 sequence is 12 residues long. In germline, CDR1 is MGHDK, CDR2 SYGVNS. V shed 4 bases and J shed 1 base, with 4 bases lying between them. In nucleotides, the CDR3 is TGTGCCAGCAGTGCCCCGAACACTGAAGCTTTCTTT. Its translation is CASSAPNTEAFF.

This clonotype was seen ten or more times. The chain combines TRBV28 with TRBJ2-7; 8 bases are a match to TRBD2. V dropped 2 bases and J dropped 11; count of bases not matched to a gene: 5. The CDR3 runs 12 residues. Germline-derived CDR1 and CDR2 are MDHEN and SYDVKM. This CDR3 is CASSLGVAGKYF. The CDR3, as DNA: TGTGCCAGCAGTTTAGGGGTAGCGGGAAAGTACTTC.

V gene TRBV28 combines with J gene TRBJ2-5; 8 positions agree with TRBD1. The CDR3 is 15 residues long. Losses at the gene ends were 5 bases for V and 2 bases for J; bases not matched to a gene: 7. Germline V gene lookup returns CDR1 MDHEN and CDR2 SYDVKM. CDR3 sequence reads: CASSITDREQETQYF. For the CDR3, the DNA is TGTGCCAGCAGTATAACGGACAGGGAACAAGAGACCCAGTACTTC. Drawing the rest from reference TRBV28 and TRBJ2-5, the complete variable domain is DVKVTQSSRYLVKRTGEKVFLECVQDMDHENMFWYRQDPGLGLRLIYFSYDVKMKEKGDIPEGYSVSREKKERFSLILESASTNQTSMYLCASSITDREQETQYFGPGTRLLVL.

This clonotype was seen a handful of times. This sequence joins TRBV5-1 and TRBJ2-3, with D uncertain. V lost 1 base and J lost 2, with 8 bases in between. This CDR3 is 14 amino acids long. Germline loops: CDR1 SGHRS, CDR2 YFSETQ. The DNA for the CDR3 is TGCGCCAGCAGCTTGTTGTTCAACACAGATACGCAGTATTTT. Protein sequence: CASSLLFNTDTQYF.

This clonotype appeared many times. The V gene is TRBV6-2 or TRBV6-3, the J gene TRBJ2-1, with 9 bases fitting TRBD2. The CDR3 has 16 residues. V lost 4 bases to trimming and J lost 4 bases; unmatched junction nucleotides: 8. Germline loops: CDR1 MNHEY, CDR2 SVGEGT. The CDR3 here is CASSSNPSGVYNEQFF. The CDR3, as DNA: TGTGCCAGCAGTTCCAATCCTAGCGGGGTTTACAATGAGCAGTTCTTC.

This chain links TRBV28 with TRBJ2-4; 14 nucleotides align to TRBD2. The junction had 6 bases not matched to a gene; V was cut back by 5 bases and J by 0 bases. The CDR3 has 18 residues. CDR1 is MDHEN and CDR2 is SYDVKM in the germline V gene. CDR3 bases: TGTGCCAGCAGTAACCCGGGACTAGCGGGAGAAGCCAAAAACATTCAGTACTTC. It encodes CASSNPGLAGEAKNIQYF.

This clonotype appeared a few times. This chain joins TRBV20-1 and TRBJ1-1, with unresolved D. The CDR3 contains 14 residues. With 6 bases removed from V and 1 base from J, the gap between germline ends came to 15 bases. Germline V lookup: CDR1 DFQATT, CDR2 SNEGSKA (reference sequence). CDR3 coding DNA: TGCAGTGCGCCCGGCGGGGTTGGGAACACTGAAGCTTTCTTT. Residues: CSAPGGVGNTEAFF.

The CDR3 DNA is TGCAGTGCTAGGAGGACAGGTACCTCTGGGGCCAACGTCCTGACTTTC. It is translated as CSARRTGTSGANVLTF. The gene calls are TRBV20-1 and TRBJ2-6; TRBD1 aligns across 7 bases. This CDR3 is built from 16 residues. The trim removed 3 bases at V and 0 bases at J, leaving 5 bases unmatched. Germline CDR1 reads DFQATT; CDR2 reads SNEGSKA (reference sequence).

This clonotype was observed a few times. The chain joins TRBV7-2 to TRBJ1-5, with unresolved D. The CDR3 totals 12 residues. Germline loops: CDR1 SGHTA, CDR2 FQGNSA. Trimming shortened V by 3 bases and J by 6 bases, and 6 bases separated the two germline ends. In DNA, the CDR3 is TGTGCCAGCAGCTTTTCGGGTCAGCCCCAGCATTTT. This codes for CASSFSGQPQHF. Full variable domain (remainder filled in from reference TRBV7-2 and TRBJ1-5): GAGVSQSPSNKVTEKGKDVELRCDPISGHTALYWYRQSLGQGLEFLIYFQGNSAPDKSGLPSDRFSAERTGGSVSTLTIQRTQQEDSAVYLCASSFSGQPQHFGDGTRLSIL.

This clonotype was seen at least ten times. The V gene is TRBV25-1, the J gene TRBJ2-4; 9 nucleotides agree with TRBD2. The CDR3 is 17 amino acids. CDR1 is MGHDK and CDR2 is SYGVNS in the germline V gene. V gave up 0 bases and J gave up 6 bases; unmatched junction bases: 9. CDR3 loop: CASSEYGTSIRANIQYF. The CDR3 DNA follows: TGTGCCAGCAGTGAATATGGGACTAGCATCCGGGCAAACATTCAGTACTTC.

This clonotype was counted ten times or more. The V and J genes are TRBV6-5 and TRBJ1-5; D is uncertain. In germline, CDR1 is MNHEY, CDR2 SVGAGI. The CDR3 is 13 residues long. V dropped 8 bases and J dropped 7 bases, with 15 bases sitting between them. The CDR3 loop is CASSTLNGQPQHF. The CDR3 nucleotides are TGTGCCAGCTCGACGTTAAATGGCCAGCCCCAGCATTTT.

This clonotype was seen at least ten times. The CDR3 loop is CASSVGQGSDIQYF. Written as DNA, the CDR3 is TGCGCCAGCAGCGTGGGACAGGGATCCGACATTCAGTACTTC. V and J are TRBV5-1 and TRBJ2-4; TRBD1 matches 9 bases. Germline lookup yields CDR1 SGHRS and CDR2 YFSETQ. The CDR3 spans 14 residues. Unmatched junction bases numbered 7, after V lost 4 bases and J lost 8 bases.

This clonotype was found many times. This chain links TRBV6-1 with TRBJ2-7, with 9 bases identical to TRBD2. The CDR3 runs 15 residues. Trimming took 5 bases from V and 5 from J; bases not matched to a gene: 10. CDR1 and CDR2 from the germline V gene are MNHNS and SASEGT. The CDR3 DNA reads TGTGCCAGCAGTAACTCGGGTAGCGGGAGCCACGAGCAGTACTTC. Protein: CASSNSGSGSHEQYF.

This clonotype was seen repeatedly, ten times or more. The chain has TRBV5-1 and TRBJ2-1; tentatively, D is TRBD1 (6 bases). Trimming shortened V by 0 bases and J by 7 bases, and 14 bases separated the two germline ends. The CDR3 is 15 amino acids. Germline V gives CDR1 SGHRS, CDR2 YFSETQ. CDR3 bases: TGCGCCAGCAGCTTGGAACAGGGTAGAGGAAATGAGCAGTTCTTC. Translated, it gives CASSLEQGRGNEQFF.

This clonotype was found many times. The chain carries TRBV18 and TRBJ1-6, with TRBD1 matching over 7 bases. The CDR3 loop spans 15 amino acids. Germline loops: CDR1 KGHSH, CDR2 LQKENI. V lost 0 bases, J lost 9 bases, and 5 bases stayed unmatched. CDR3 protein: CASSPPLTGSSPLHF. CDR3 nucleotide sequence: TGTGCCAGCTCACCACCGCTGACAGGGAGTTCACCCCTCCACTTT. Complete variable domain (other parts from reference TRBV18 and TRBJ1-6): NAGVMQNPRHLVRRRGQEARLRCSPMKGHSHVYWYRQLPEEGLKFMVYLQKENIIDESGMPKERFSAEFPKEGPSILRIQQVVRGDSAAYFCASSPPLTGSSPLHFGNGTRLTVT.

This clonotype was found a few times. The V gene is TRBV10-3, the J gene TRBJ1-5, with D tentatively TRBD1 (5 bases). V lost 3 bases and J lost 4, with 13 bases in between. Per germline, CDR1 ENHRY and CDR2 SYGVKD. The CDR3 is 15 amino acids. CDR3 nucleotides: TGTGCCATCAGTGAATCCGGGACCCTTAATCAGCCCCAGCATTTT. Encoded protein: CAISESGTLNQPQHF.